This T cell receptor (beta chain) was captured in a study of shared clonotypes between healthy human individuals. Study results and caveats: The four-donor shared clonotypes exceeded non-shared clonotypes in generation probability, with non-shared ones scoring lower.

From germline, CDR1 is MNHNS and CDR2 SASEGT. V lost 5 bases, J lost 4 bases, and 8 bases stayed unmatched. The CDR3 has 14 residues. TCRdb's table, derived via immunoSEQ multiplex PCR, lists solely in-frame clones and lacks some. The sample gives more than 150,000 clones, over 80% of which show up once; 0.067% is in the top ten. As to this clone: What it recognizes is unknown.

The specimen sequenced was naive CD4+ T cells sorted from blood. Subset reported: CD45RA+ positively selected. This clonotype was obtained from a woman in her twenties or thirties in good health. The genes are TRBV6-1 and TRBJ2-7, with 7 bases identical to TRBD1. The CDR3 spells CASSPNRQGYEQYF. For the CDR3, the DNA is TGTGCCAGCAGTCCTAATAGACAGGGATACGAGCAGTACTTC.